This T cell receptor beta chain originates from a study of cytomegalovirus exposure and HLA in healthy donors. Study results and limitations: The study recorded 150 to 200 TCR beta chains that were cytomegalovirus-associated. Many donors carried some public TCRs, although rarity characterized most TCR sequences.

On this clone: Antigen unknown.

Germline loops: CDR1 GTSNPN, CDR2 SVGIG (reference sequence). This CDR3 spans 14 amino acids. V was pared by 0 bases and J by 9 bases, with 16 bases between. Measured with immunoSEQ multiplex PCR; TCRdb has only the in-frame clones, and not every one. The sample includes some 150,000 clones, roughly 89% of them seen just once. This receptor was obtained from a woman aged 18-29 years in good health and CMV-seropositive. Sample: PBMCs. This chain uses TRBV30 with TRBJ2-3; tentative D call: TRBD1 (6 bases). The CDR3 DNA reads TGTGCCTGGAGTGTGCGGCAGGGGTTGGGCACGCAGTATTTT. Translation: CAWSVRQGLGTQYF.